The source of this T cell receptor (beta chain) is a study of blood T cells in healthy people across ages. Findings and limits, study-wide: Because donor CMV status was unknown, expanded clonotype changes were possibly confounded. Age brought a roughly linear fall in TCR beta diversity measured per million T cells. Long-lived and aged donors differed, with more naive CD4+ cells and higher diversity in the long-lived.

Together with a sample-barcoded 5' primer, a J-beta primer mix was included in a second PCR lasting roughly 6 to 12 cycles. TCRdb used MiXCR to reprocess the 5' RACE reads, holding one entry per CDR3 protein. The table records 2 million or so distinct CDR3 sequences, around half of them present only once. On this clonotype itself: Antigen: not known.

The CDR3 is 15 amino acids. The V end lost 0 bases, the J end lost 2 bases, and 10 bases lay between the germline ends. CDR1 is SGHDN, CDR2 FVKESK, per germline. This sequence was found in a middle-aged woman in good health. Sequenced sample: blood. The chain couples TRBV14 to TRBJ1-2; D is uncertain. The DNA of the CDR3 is TGTGCCAGCAGCCAAGACCCTCATGCCAACTATGGCTACACCTTC. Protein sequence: CASSQDPHANYGYTF.